Here is one TCR beta chain with its context. In the sorted-subset replicate PCRs, approximately 200 ng DNA, 25,000 to 30,000 T cell genomes, was used. Assay used: immunoSEQ multiplex PCR; TCRdb lists only in-frame clones, some missing. The data show some 1.5 million clones, with 95% to 97% seen just once and about 1.2% held by the top ten. The entry originates in a study of shared clonotypes between healthy human individuals. Material for sequencing was naive CD4+ T cells sorted from blood. Indicated subset: CD45RA+ positively selected. This TCR was recovered from a man aged 30 to 39 in good health.

This chain's CDR3 is CASSALFEQYF. The CDR3 DNA is TGTGCCAGCAGCGCTCTTTTCGAGCAGTACTTC. The chain couples TRBV7-2 to TRBJ2-5; D is undetermined. The end of the DNA fits TRBJ2-7 better, so the J call may be wrong. CDR3 length: 11 amino acids. Germline loops: CDR1 SGHTA, CDR2 FQGNSA.